Here is one TCR beta chain with its context. The antigen remains undetermined. PCR used 60 Vbeta primers and 13 Jbeta primers. TCRdb keeps only in-frame clones here, not all; method: immunoSEQ multiplex PCR. Here the sample spans 200,000 or so clones, 70% to 90% being singletons. CDR1 MGHRA and CDR2 YSYEKL come from the germline V gene. The junction had 7 bases not matched to a gene; V was cut back by 0 bases and J by 0 bases. The CDR3 covers 18 residues. The source of the sample is a study of cytomegalovirus exposure and HLA in healthy donors. Overall study results and limits: With later analysis, a missense DCLRE1C variant became linked to TCR beta V- and J-gene trimming. A later analysis reportedly found fewer N-insertions in an Asian-associated ancestry cluster than the roughly 680-donor mean.

The chain has TRBV4-1 and TRBJ2-3; 9 bases are a match to TRBD1. Sequencing was carried out using PBMCs. The receptor's source is a woman aged 18-35 years in good health and CMV-seropositive. CDR3 bases: TGCGCCAGCAGCCAAGAACCCTACAGGGGGCTGAGCACAGATACGCAGTATTTT. This encodes CASSQEPYRGLSTDTQYF.